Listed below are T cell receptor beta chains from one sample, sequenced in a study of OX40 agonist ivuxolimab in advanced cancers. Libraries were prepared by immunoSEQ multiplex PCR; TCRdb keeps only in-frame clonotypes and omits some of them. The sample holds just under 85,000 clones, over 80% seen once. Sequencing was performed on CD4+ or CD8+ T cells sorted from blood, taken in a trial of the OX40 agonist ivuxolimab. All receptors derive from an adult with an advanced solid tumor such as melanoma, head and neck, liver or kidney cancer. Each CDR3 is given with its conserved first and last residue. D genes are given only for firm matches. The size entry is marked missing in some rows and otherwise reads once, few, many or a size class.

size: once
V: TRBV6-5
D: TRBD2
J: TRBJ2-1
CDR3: CASRLGLAGEQFF
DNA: TGTGCCAGCAGATTGGGACTAGCGGGGGAGCAGTTCTTC

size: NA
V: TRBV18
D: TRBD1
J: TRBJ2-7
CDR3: CASSPRGTGGEVGQYF
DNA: TGTGCCAGCTCACCCCGGGGGACAGGGGGAGAGGTGGGGCAGTACTTC

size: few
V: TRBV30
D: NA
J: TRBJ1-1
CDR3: CAWSVKGPRTEAFF
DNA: TGTGCCTGGAGTGTAAAGGGGCCGCGCACTGAAGCTTTCTTT

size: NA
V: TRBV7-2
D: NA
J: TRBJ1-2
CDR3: CASSPPRRSKGYTF
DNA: TGTGCCAGCAGCCCACCCCGGAGGTCGAAGGGCTACACCTTC

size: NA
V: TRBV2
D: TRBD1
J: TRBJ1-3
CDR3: CASSKQGATGNTIYF
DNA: TGTGCCAGCAGCAAACAGGGGGCGACTGGAAACACCATATATTTT

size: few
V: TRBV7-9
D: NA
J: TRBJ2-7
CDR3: CASSLGGREQYF
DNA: TGTGCCAGCAGCTTAGGGGGGCGCGAGCAGTACTTC

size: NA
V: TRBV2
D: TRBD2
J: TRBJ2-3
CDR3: CASRIAGAKEDTQYF
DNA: TGTGCCAGCAGAATAGCGGGGGCCAAGGAAGATACGCAGTATTTT

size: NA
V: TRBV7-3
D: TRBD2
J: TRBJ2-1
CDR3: CASSLNRGGFEQFF
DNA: TGTGCCAGCAGCTTAAATCGGGGGGGTTTTGAGCAGTTCTTC

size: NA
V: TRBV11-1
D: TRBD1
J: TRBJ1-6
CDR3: CASRRQGQGSPLHF
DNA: TGTGCCAGCAGACGACAGGGGCAGGGCTCACCCCTCCACTTT

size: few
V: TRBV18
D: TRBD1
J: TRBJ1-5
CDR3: CASSYRTGQGGNQPQHF
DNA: TGTGCCAGCTCCTATCGTACAGGCCAGGGGGGCAATCAGCCCCAGCATTTT

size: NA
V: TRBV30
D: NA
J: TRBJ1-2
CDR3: CAWTLRAGAEGYTF
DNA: TGTGCCTGGACGCTTCGGGCAGGCGCGGAAGGCTACACCTTC

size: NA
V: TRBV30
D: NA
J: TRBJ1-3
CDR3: CAWGGNTIYF
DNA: TGTGCCTGGGGGGGAAACACCATATATTTT

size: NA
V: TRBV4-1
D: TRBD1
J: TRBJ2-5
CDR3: CASSQPPGQGHQETQYF
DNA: TGCGCCAGCAGCCAGCCTCCGGGACAGGGGCACCAAGAGACCCAGTACTTC

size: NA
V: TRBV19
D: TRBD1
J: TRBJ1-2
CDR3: CASSMDRGGYTF
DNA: TGTGCCAGTAGTATGGACAGGGGTGGCTACACCTTC

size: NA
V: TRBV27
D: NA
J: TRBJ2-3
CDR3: CASAWGLRTDTQYF
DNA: TGTGCCAGTGCTTGGGGACTCCGCACAGATACGCAGTATTTT

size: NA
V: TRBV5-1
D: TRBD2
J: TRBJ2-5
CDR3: CASSLAGGPETQYF
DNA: TGCGCCAGCAGCTTAGCGGGGGGGCCAGAGACCCAGTACTTC

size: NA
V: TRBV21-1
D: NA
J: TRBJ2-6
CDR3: CAWGRGKSPGANVLTF
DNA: TGTGCCTGGGGGAGAGGGAAGAGCCCTGGGGCCAACGTCCTGACTTTC

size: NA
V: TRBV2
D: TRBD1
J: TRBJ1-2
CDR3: CASTPTGFSSGYTF
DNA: TGTGCCAGCACTCCGACAGGGTTTAGTTCCGGCTACACCTTC

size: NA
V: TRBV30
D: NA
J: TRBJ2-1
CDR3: CAWRGSTSWEQFF
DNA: TGTGCCTGGAGGGGTTCAACGTCATGGGAGCAGTTCTTC

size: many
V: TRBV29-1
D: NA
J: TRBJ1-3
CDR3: CSVEGGSGNTIYF
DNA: TGCAGCGTTGAAGGGGGATCCGGAAACACCATATATTTT

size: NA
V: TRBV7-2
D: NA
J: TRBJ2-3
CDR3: CAVSEGTDTQYF
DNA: TGTGCCGTCTCGGAGGGGACAGATACGCAGTATTTT

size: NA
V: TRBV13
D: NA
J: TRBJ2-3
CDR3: CASSWAELNTQYF
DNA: TGTGCCAGCAGCTGGGCAGAACTAAATACGCAGTATTTT

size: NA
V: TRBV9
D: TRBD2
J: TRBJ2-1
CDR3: CASSVAASGYNEQFF
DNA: TGTGCCAGCAGCGTAGCCGCTAGCGGGTACAATGAGCAGTTCTTC

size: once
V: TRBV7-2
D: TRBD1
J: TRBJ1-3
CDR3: CASSSEWGDSSGNTIYF
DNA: TGTGCCAGCAGCTCGGAGTGGGGGGACAGCTCTGGAAACACCATATATTTT

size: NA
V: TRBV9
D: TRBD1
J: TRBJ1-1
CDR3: CASSVEGQGIEAFF
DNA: TGTGCCAGCAGCGTAGAGGGACAGGGGATTGAAGCTTTCTTT

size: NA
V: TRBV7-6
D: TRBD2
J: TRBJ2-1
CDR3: CASSLLAGGRTSGYNEQFF
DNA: TGTGCCAGCAGCTTACTGGCCGGCGGGCGGACTAGCGGCTACAATGAGCAGTTCTTC

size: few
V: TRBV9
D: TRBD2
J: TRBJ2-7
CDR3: CASSVSGGAPSEQYF
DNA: TGTGCCAGCAGCGTCAGCGGGGGGGCTCCCAGCGAGCAGTACTTC

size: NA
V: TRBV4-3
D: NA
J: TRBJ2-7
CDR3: CASSQDFWPGAGAAYEQYF
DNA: TGCGCCAGCAGCCAAGATTTTTGGCCCGGGGCAGGGGCGGCCTACGAGCAGTACTTC

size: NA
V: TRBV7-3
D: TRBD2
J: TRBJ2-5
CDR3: CASSQGLAGGQETQYF
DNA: TGTGCCAGCAGCCAGGGACTAGCGGGGGGGCAAGAGACCCAGTACTTC

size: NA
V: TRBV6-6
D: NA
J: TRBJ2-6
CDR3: CASSYLQGAGNVLTF
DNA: TGTGCCAGCAGTTACCTCCAGGGAGCAGGCAACGTCCTGACTTTC

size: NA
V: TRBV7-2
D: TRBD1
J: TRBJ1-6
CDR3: CASSRTGGRRSYNSPLHF
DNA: TGTGCCAGCAGCAGGACAGGGGGCAGACGCTCCTATAATTCACCCCTCCACTTT

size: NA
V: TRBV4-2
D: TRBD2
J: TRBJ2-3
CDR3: CASSLGAGEGDTQYF
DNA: TGTGCCAGCAGCCTGGGAGCGGGGGAAGGGGATACGCAGTATTTT

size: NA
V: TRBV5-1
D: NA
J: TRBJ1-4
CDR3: CASSLAAGRDEKLFF
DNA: TGCGCCAGCAGCTTGGCGGCCGGACGAGATGAAAAACTGTTTTTT

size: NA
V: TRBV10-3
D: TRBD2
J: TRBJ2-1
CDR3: CAISVSTTSGGYNEQFF
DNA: TGTGCCATCAGTGTTTCCACTACTAGCGGGGGCTACAATGAGCAGTTCTTC

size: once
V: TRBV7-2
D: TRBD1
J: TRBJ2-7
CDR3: CASSLGLPDRGAYEQYF
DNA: TGTGCCAGCAGCTTAGGCCTCCCGGACAGGGGAGCCTACGAGCAGTACTTC

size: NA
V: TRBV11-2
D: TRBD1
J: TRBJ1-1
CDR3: CASSADRATEAFF
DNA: TGTGCCAGCAGCGCCGACAGGGCCACTGAAGCTTTCTTT

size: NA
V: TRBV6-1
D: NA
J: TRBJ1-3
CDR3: CASSEAGTGNTIYF
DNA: TGTGCCAGCAGTGAAGCGGGGACTGGAAACACCATATATTTT

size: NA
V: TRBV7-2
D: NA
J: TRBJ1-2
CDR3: CASSFRDWDYGYTF
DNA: TGTGCCAGCAGCTTCCGGGACTGGGACTATGGCTACACCTTC

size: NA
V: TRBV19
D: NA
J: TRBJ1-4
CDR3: CASSIVALGPLFF
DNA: TGTGCCAGTAGTATAGTAGCTTTAGGACCGCTGTTTTTT

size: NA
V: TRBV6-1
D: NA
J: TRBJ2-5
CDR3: CASSEVTQYF
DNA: TGTGCCAGCAGCGAAGTGACCCAGTACTTC

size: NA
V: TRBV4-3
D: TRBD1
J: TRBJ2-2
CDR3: CASSQDPGQGATGELFF
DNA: TGCGCCAGCAGCCAAGATCCGGGACAGGGGGCCACCGGGGAGCTGTTTTTT

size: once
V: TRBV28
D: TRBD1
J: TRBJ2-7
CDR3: CASSFRTGQPVSQEQYF
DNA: TGTGCCAGCAGTTTCAGGACAGGCCAACCGGTCAGTCAGGAGCAGTACTTC

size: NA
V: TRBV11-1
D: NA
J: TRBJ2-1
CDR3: CASAYWGRENNEQFF
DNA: TGTGCCAGCGCCTATTGGGGCAGGGAAAACAATGAGCAGTTCTTC

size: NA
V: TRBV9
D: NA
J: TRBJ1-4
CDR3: CASSPRVAYNEKLFF
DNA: TGTGCCAGCAGCCCGCGGGTCGCCTATAATGAAAAACTGTTTTTT

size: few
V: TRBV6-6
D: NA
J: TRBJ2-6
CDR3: CAISVRRSSGANVLTF
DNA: TGTGCCATCTCGGTACGCAGAAGCTCTGGGGCCAACGTCCTGACTTTC

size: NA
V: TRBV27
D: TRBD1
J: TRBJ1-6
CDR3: CASSFRQGPGGSPLHF
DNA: TGTGCCAGCAGTTTCAGACAGGGCCCGGGGGGGTCACCCCTCCACTTT

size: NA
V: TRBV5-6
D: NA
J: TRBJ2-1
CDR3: CASSLGGLEQFF
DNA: TGTGCCAGCAGCTTGGGGGGGCTCGAGCAGTTCTTC

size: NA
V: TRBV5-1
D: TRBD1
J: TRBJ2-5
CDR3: CASRWTGGRETQYF
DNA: TGCGCCAGCAGGTGGACAGGGGGCCGCGAGACCCAGTACTTC

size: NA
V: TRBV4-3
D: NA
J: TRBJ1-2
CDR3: CASSQASQGTQGVYTF
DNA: TGCGCCAGCAGCCAAGCATCCCAGGGGACTCAAGGCGTCTACACCTTC

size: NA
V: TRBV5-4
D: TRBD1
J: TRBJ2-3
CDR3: CASSATQGAPNLPTDTQYF
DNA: TGTGCCAGCAGCGCGACCCAGGGGGCTCCTAATCTTCCCACAGATACGCAGTATTTT

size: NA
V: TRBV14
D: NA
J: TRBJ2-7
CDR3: CASSHADSFYEQYF
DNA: TGTGCCAGCAGCCACGCCGACAGCTTCTACGAGCAGTACTTC

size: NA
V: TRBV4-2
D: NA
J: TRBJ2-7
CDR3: CASSQGTGTLLYYEQYF
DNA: TGTGCCAGCAGCCAGGGGACCGGGACTTTGCTTTACTACGAGCAGTACTTC

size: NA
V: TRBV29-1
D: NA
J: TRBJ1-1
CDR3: CSVKPGSSDTEAFF
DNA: TGCAGCGTCAAACCGGGATCCTCGGACACTGAAGCTTTCTTT

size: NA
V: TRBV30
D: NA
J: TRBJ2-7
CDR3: CAWGVQGGEQYF
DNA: TGTGCCTGGGGGGTGCAGGGGGGCGAGCAGTACTTC

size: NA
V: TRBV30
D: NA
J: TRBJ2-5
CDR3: CAWSVTRGRTQYF
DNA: TGTGCCTGGAGTGTAACCCGCGGTCGGACCCAGTACTTC

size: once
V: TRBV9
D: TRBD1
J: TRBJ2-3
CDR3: CASSVDGRQGSKQYF
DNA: TGTGCCAGCAGCGTAGATGGGAGACAGGGGTCAAAGCAGTATTTT

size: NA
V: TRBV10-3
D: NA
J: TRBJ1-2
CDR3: CAIRRTTRNYGYTF
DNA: TGTGCCATCAGGAGGACGACCCGGAACTATGGCTACACCTTC

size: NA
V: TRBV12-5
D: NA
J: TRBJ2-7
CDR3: CASGGGSPRPYEQYF
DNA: TGTGCTAGTGGTGGGGGCAGTCCGAGACCCTACGAGCAGTACTTC

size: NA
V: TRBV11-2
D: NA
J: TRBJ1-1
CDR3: CASSQDRRTEAFF
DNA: TGTGCCAGCAGCCAAGACAGACGCACTGAAGCTTTCTTT